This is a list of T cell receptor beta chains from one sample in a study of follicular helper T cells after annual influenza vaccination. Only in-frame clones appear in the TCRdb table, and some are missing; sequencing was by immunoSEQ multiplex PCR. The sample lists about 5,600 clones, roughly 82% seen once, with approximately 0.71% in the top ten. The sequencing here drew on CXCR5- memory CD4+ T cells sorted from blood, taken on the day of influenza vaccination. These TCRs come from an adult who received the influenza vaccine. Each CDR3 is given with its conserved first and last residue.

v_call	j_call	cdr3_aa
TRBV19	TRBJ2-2	CASSIDQWGVDRGENTGELFF
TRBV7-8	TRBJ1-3	CASSRTGTANSGNTIYF
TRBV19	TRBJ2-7	CASSTSGRGSYEQYF
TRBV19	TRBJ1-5	CASMGVGGVSNQPQHF
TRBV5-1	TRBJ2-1	CASSGNSGGAYNEQFF
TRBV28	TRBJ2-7	CASSSPLYEQYF
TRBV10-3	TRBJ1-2	CAISPGQGNLGYGYTF
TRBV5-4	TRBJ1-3	CASSLLQGGNTIYF
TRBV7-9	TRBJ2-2	CASSFGLAGSTGELFF
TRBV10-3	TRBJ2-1	CAISQLAGGNNEQFF
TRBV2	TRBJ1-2	CASSHQRQVYGYTF
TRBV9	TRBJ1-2	CASSAGQGTRYGYTF
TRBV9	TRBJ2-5	CASSVGLQETQYF
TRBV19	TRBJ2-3	CASSIGRSRDTQYF
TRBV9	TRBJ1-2	CASSLGFIYGYTF
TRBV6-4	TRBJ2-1	CASSAQGAPVEQFF
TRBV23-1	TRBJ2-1	CASRPGDPRVSYNEQFF
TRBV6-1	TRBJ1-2	CAGGGYGYTF
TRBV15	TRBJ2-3	CATSRDGRGDTDTQYF
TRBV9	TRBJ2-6	CASSLPRASGANVLTF
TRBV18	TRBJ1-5	CASSQTDQPQHF